A selection of T cell receptor beta chains follows, all from one sample in a study of cytomegalovirus exposure and HLA in healthy donors. The method was immunoSEQ multiplex PCR; TCRdb's version includes in-frame clones alone and lacks a portion of them. The sample comprises about 240,000 clones, about 86% of which are singletons, and 1% to 1.5% rests with the top ten. Sequenced material: PBMCs. The origin of the receptors is a woman aged 30 to 39 in good health and CMV-seropositive. Each CDR3 is given with its conserved first and last residue. Each record gives: V gene, D gene, J gene, clone size, CDR3 DNA, CDR3 protein. A D gene is named only where the DNA matches it firmly. Rows give clone size only sometimes, using once, few, many, or a class for an expanded clone.

V: TRBV28
D: .
J: TRBJ1-1
size: .
DNA: TGTGCCAGCAGTTTCTCCAGGGGAGCTTTCTTT
CDR3: CASSFSRGAFF

V: TRBV15
D: TRBD1
J: TRBJ1-4
size: many
DNA: TGTGCCACCGCCCCGGCCCGGGACAGGCTGTTTTTT
CDR3: CATAPARDRLFF

V: TRBV4-1
D: .
J: TRBJ2-3
size: .
DNA: TGCGCCAGCAGCCAAGATCGGGGGAGCACAGATACGCAGTATTTT
CDR3: CASSQDRGSTDTQYF

V: TRBV27
D: TRBD2
J: TRBJ2-5
size: few
DNA: TGTGCCAGCTCACACGGGGGGGCGGAGACCCAGTACTTC
CDR3: CASSHGGAETQYF

V: TRBV29-1
D: .
J: TRBJ2-3
size: .
DNA: TGCAGCGTTGAAAAAGTTAGCCTTGGCCCAGATACGCAGTATTTT
CDR3: CSVEKVSLGPDTQYF

V: TRBV27
D: .
J: TRBJ2-1
size: .
DNA: TGTGCCAGCAGTTTAATCGAGTCAGGAAAAAGCTCCTACAATGAGCAGTTCTTC
CDR3: CASSLIESGKSSYNEQFF

V: TRBV6-4
D: .
J: TRBJ1-2
size: .
DNA: TGTGCCAGCAGTGTGGAGGGATCAGGCTATGGCTACACCTTC
CDR3: CASSVEGSGYGYTF

V: TRBV6-4
D: .
J: TRBJ2-3
size: .
DNA: TGTGCCAGCAGTGAAAAGGCAGGGGAAAACACAGATACGCAGTATTTT
CDR3: CASSEKAGENTDTQYF

V: TRBV16
D: .
J: TRBJ2-7
size: .
DNA: TGTGCCAGCAGCCAATCTTTGGCAGGGCACCACGAGCAGTACTTC
CDR3: CASSQSLAGHHEQYF

V: TRBV30
D: TRBD1
J: TRBJ1-2
size: .
DNA: TGTGCCGGGGTGGGACAGATTAACTATGGCTACACCTTC
CDR3: CAGVGQINYGYTF

V: TRBV6-1
D: TRBD2
J: TRBJ2-7
size: .
DNA: TGTGCCAGCAGTGGAGTAGCGGGAGGCGCCTACGAGCAGTACTTC
CDR3: CASSGVAGGAYEQYF

V: TRBV5-4
D: TRBD2
J: TRBJ2-3
size: .
DNA: TGTGCCAGCAGCCCCGGAGGTAGCGGGAGAAGTAATACGCAGTATTTT
CDR3: CASSPGGSGRSNTQYF

V: TRBV28
D: .
J: TRBJ1-1
size: .
DNA: TGTGCCAGCAGTTTCCAGGGTTCACTCGGAGCTTTCTTT
CDR3: CASSFQGSLGAFF

V: TRBV7-2
D: TRBD2
J: TRBJ2-7
size: .
DNA: TGTGCCAGCAGCTTAGTAGCGGGTCGCTCCTACGAGCAGTACTTC
CDR3: CASSLVAGRSYEQYF

V: TRBV6-1
D: TRBD1
J: TRBJ1-3
size: .
DNA: TGTGCCAGCAGTGATGGCGCCGGGACAGTAGGTGGAAACACCATATATTTT
CDR3: CASSDGAGTVGGNTIYF

V: TRBV28
D: .
J: TRBJ2-1
size: .
DNA: TGTGCCAGCAGTAGGTCGACAGGTTACAATGAGCAGTTCTTC
CDR3: CASSRSTGYNEQFF

V: TRBV7-9
D: .
J: TRBJ2-1
size: .
DNA: TGTGCCAGCAGCTTATTAGGGGACTACAATGAGCAGTTCTTC
CDR3: CASSLLGDYNEQFF

V: TRBV5-6
D: .
J: TRBJ2-3
size: .
DNA: TGTGCCAGCAGCTCCCGTCCTAGGACAGATACGCAGTATTTT
CDR3: CASSSRPRTDTQYF

V: TRBV2
D: TRBD2
J: TRBJ2-7
size: .
DNA: TGTGCCAGCAGTGAAGTACTAGCGGCCAATGGGCAGTACTTC
CDR3: CASSEVLAANGQYF

V: TRBV29-1
D: .
J: TRBJ2-7
size: once
DNA: TGCAGCGTTGAAGTGGGGGACAAGCTCGAGCAGTACTTC
CDR3: CSVEVGDKLEQYF

V: TRBV13
D: .
J: TRBJ1-1
size: .
DNA: TGTGCCAGCAGCACCCAGTATGTACTAGAGTACACTGAAGCTTTCTTT
CDR3: CASSTQYVLEYTEAFF

V: TRBV28
D: .
J: TRBJ2-7
size: .
DNA: TGTGCCAGCAGATCGGCGGGGCCTTCCTACGAGCAGTACTTC
CDR3: CASRSAGPSYEQYF

V: TRBV5-4
D: TRBD1
J: TRBJ2-7
size: .
DNA: TGTGCCAGCAGCGCGGACAGGCTCTACGAGCAGTACTTC
CDR3: CASSADRLYEQYF

V: TRBV5-1
D: TRBD1
J: TRBJ2-7
size: .
DNA: TGCGCCAGCAGCTATCTGGACAGGCTCTCCTACGAGCAGTACTTC
CDR3: CASSYLDRLSYEQYF

V: TRBV30
D: TRBD1
J: TRBJ2-1
size: .
DNA: TGTGCCTGGAGTGTCTGGGGACAGGGTTTCGGGAATGAGCAGTTCTTC
CDR3: CAWSVWGQGFGNEQFF

V: TRBV6-5
D: .
J: TRBJ1-1
size: .
DNA: TGTGCCAGCCACAGGAAGAACACTGAAGCTTTCTTT
CDR3: CASHRKNTEAFF

V: TRBV6-5
D: .
J: TRBJ1-1
size: .
DNA: TGTGCCAGCAGCCCTTTCCCTGGGGGGTTTGAAGCTTTCTTT
CDR3: CASSPFPGGFEAFF